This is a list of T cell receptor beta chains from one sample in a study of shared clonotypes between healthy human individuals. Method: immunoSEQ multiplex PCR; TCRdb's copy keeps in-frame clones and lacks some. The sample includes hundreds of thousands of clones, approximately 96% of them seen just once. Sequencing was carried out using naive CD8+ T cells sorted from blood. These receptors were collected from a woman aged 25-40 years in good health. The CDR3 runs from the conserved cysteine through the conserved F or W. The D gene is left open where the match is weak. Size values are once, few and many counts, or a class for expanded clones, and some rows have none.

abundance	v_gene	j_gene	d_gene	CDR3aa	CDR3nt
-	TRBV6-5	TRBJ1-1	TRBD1	CASSPSQGIFAFF	TGTGCCAGCAGTCCGTCACAGGGGATCTTTGCTTTCTTT
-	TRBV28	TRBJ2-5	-	CASSRDMGRETQYF	TGTGCCAGCAGTCGGGACATGGGGCGGGAGACCCAGTACTTC
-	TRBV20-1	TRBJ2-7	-	CSALPGYEQYF	TGCAGTGCCCTACCAGGATACGAGCAGTACTTC
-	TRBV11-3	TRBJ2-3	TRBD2	CASSITAGRADTQYF	TGTGCCAGCAGCATTACAGCGGGACGGGCAGATACGCAGTATTTT
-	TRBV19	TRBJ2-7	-	CASSIYGGPGYEQYF	TGTGCCAGTAGTATATATGGGGGACCAGGCTACGAGCAGTACTTC
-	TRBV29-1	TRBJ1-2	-	CSVDGVSGYTF	TGCAGCGTTGATGGGGTCTCTGGCTACACCTTC
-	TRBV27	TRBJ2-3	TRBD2	CASSLLMTSGSDTQYF	TGTGCCAGCAGTTTATTGATGACTAGCGGGAGCGATACGCAGTATTTT
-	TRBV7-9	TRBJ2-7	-	CASSLVRYEQYF	TGTGCCAGCAGCTTAGTTAGATACGAGCAGTACTTC
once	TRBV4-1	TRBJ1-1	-	CASSQGPQVGTEAFF	TGCGCCAGCAGCCAAGGGCCCCAAGTGGGCACTGAAGCTTTCTTT
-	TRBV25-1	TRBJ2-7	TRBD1	CASSDWTGTAYEQYF	TGTGCCAGCAGTGACTGGACAGGTACAGCCTACGAGCAGTACTTC
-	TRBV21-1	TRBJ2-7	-	CASSLEREPSYEQYF	TGTGCCAGCAGCCTTGAGCGGGAGCCGTCCTACGAGCAGTACTTC
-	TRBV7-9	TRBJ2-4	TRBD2	CASSPGLAGEAKNIQYF	TGTGCCAGCAGCCCAGGACTAGCGGGAGAGGCCAAAAACATTCAGTACTTC
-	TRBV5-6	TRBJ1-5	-	CASNSGGSGQPQHF	TGTGCCAGCAACTCGGGGGGTTCTGGACAGCCCCAGCATTTT
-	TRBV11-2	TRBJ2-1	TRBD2	CASSLGGLAASYNEQFF	TGTGCCAGCAGCTTAGGGGGACTAGCAGCCTCCTACAATGAGCAGTTCTTC
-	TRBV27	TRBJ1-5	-	CASSLAGPGQPQHF	TGTGCCAGCAGTTTAGCAGGGCCGGGTCAGCCCCAGCATTTT
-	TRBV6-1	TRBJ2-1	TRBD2	CAALTSGHNEQFF	TGTGCCGCCTTAACTAGCGGACACAATGAGCAGTTCTTC
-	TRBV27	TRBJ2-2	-	CASSSAGTTGELFF	TGTGCCAGCAGTTCCGCCGGGACAACCGGGGAGCTGTTTTTT
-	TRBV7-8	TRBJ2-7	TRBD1	CASRQGGGYEQYF	TGTGCCAGCAGACAAGGGGGCGGCTACGAGCAGTACTTC
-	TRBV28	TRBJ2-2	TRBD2	CASSLPAGGNTGELFF	TGTGCCAGCAGTTTGCCAGCGGGAGGAAACACCGGGGAGCTGTTTTTT
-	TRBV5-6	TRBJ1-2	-	CASSLADYGYTF	TGTGCCAGCAGCTTAGCAGACTATGGCTACACCTTC
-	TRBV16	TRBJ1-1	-	CASSQKLENEFLNTEAFF	TGTGCCAGCAGCCAAAAGCTCGAAAACGAGTTCTTGAACACTGAAGCTTTCTTT
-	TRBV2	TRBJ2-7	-	CASSEYTGVEQYF	TGTGCCAGCAGTGAGTATACCGGTGTGGAGCAGTACTTC